This T cell receptor (beta chain) was captured in a study of graft-versus-host responses after intestinal transplantation. Study details: Once they had received anti-thymocyte globulin induction, all recipients took tacrolimus and steroids for 2 to 4 years. Study observations and caveats: Ileal or blood samples showed some GvH clones first, and such clones were also found in recipient marrow. Clonal ratios of graft-versus-host to host-versus-graft in allografts were high for patients exhibiting graft-donor T cell macrochimerism. Peak circulating GvH clone levels were associated with early post-transplant HvG declines.

With respect to this clone: The antigen remains undetermined.

The CDR3 is 15 amino acids. CDR1 is MNHEY, CDR2 SVGAGI, per germline. Trimming cost V 0 bases and J 10 bases; bases outside gene matches: 8. Produced via immunoSEQ multiplex PCR; TCRdb's table is partial and in-frame only. The repertoire holds more than 80,000 clones, with roughly nine tenths as singletons. This chain uses TRBV6-5 with TRBJ2-2; 7 nucleotides align to TRBD2. The clonotype was recovered from a human donor who was the organ donor for an intestinal transplant. This specimen was unstimulated CD4+ T cells sorted from spleen or lymph node cells, taken before transplant. The DNA for the CDR3 is TGTGCCAGCAGTTACTCAGCCAGCGGGGCGGAGGAGCTGTTTTTT. Translated, it gives CASSYSASGAEELFF.